These T cell receptor beta chains were read from a single sample in a study of blood T cell repertoires in COVID-19. This table comes from immunoSEQ multiplex PCR, and its TCRdb copy is limited to in-frame clones, with some not included. The sample has more than 30,000 clones, almost 90% seen once. The source material was peripheral blood. Receptor source: a man aged 55 to 70 with active COVID-19. CDR3s include the opening cysteine and the closing phenylalanine or tryptophan. Each record gives: J gene, clone size, V gene, D gene, CDR3 protein, CDR3 DNA. A D gene is named only where the DNA matches it firmly. Clone sizes are given selectively: once, few, many, or a class where the clone is expanded.

J: TRBJ2-3
size: NA
V: TRBV15
D: NA
CDR3: CATSTRLADTQYF
DNA: TGTGCCACCAGCACCCGACTAGCAGATACGCAGTATTTT

J: TRBJ1-5
size: NA
V: TRBV19
D: NA
CDR3: CASSMGQGNQPQHF
DNA: TGTGCCAGTAGTATGGGGCAGGGCAATCAGCCCCAGCATTTT

J: TRBJ1-3
size: NA
V: TRBV3-1/TRBV3-2
D: NA
CDR3: CASSQDRGISGNTIYF
DNA: TGTGCCAGCAGCCAAGATCGGGGGATCTCTGGAAACACCATATATTTT

J: TRBJ2-3
size: NA
V: TRBV10-3
D: TRBD2
CDR3: CAISESRLAGATDTQYF
DNA: TGTGCCATCAGTGAGTCTAGACTAGCGGGAGCCACAGATACGCAGTATTTT

J: TRBJ1-6
size: NA
V: TRBV30
D: TRBD1
CDR3: CACPTHRGYGRDSPLHF
DNA: TGTGCCTGCCCGACGCACAGGGGCTACGGCCGGGATTCACCCCTCCACTTT

J: TRBJ1-5
size: once
V: TRBV4-1
D: TRBD1
CDR3: CASSQAPDREGQPQHF
DNA: TGCGCCAGCAGCCAAGCTCCGGACAGGGAGGGTCAGCCCCAGCATTTT

J: TRBJ1-4
size: NA
V: TRBV19
D: TRBD1
CDR3: CASSMTGKNEKLFF
DNA: TGTGCCAGTAGTATGACAGGGAAAAATGAAAAACTGTTTTTT

J: TRBJ2-3
size: NA
V: TRBV24-1
D: NA
CDR3: CATSDLEGTTDTQYF
DNA: TGTGCCACCAGTGATTTAGAGGGAACCACAGATACGCAGTATTTT

J: TRBJ1-6
size: few
V: TRBV7-9
D: TRBD1
CDR3: CASSPGQGDSPLHF
DNA: TGTGCCAGCAGCCCGGGACAGGGAGATTCACCCCTCCACTTT

J: TRBJ2-7
size: NA
V: TRBV5-1
D: NA
CDR3: CASSPGGASYEQYF
DNA: TGCGCCAGCAGCCCTGGGGGGGCCTCCTACGAGCAGTACTTC

J: TRBJ2-7
size: NA
V: TRBV29-1
D: TRBD1
CDR3: CSVRQGFYEQYF
DNA: TGCAGCGTTAGACAGGGATTCTACGAGCAGTACTTC

J: TRBJ2-7
size: NA
V: TRBV6-5
D: TRBD1
CDR3: CASSYSEDRVYEQYF
DNA: TGTGCCAGCAGTTACTCTGAGGACAGGGTTTACGAGCAGTACTTC

J: TRBJ2-5
size: once
V: TRBV5-1
D: TRBD1
CDR3: CASSFDRVRGTQYF
DNA: TGCGCCAGCAGCTTCGACAGGGTGAGAGGGACCCAGTACTTC

J: TRBJ1-2
size: NA
V: TRBV18
D: NA
CDR3: CASSPQGIPYGYTF
DNA: TGTGCCAGCTCACCACAGGGGATTCCCTATGGCTACACCTTC

J: TRBJ1-6
size: NA
V: TRBV5-6
D: NA
CDR3: CASSLFWGGGSPLHF
DNA: TGTGCCAGCAGCTTGTTCTGGGGTGGAGGTTCACCCCTCCACTTT

J: TRBJ2-7
size: NA
V: TRBV5-1
D: TRBD1
CDR3: CASSSAGTGYYEQYF
DNA: TGCGCCAGCAGCTCCGCCGGGACAGGGTACTACGAGCAGTACTTC

J: TRBJ2-3
size: once
V: TRBV10-3
D: TRBD1
CDR3: CAITRQGAATDTQYF
DNA: TGTGCCATCACTCGACAGGGGGCAGCCACAGATACGCAGTATTTT

J: TRBJ2-3
size: NA
V: TRBV9
D: NA
CDR3: CASSVRTADTQYF
DNA: TGTGCCAGCAGCGTAAGGACAGCTGATACGCAGTATTTT

J: TRBJ1-4
size: NA
V: TRBV11-2
D: NA
CDR3: CASSQINEKLFF
DNA: TGTGCCAGCAGCCAAATTAATGAAAAACTGTTTTTT

J: TRBJ2-3
size: once
V: TRBV5-1
D: NA
CDR3: CASSPQPRRGGADTQYF
DNA: TGCGCCAGCAGCCCGCAGCCTAGGCGGGGTGGCGCAGATACGCAGTATTTT

J: TRBJ2-5
size: NA
V: TRBV19
D: TRBD2
CDR3: CASSPTSGGTYQETQYF
DNA: TGTGCCAGTAGTCCGACTAGCGGGGGGACGTACCAAGAGACCCAGTACTTC

J: TRBJ2-1
size: once
V: TRBV2
D: TRBD2
CDR3: CASSEVGGTRVGNEQFF
DNA: TGTGCCAGCAGTGAAGTGGGAGGGACTCGAGTCGGCAATGAGCAGTTCTTC

J: TRBJ2-3
size: once
V: TRBV14
D: NA
CDR3: CASSQALAGRSDTQYF
DNA: TGTGCCAGCAGCCAAGCGTTGGCAGGGCGAAGTGATACGCAGTATTTT

J: TRBJ2-3
size: NA
V: TRBV6-5
D: TRBD2
CDR3: CASSGLVSTDTQYF
DNA: TGTGCCAGCAGCGGACTAGTGAGCACAGATACGCAGTATTTT

J: TRBJ2-7
size: NA
V: TRBV19
D: NA
CDR3: CASTGTGYYEQYF
DNA: TGTGCCAGTACTGGCACAGGGTATTACGAGCAGTACTTC

J: TRBJ1-3
size: NA
V: TRBV27
D: NA
CDR3: CASSLHSGNTIYF
DNA: TGTGCCAGCAGTTTACACTCTGGAAACACCATATATTTT

J: TRBJ2-5
size: NA
V: TRBV6-5
D: TRBD1
CDR3: CASSYTGVPKETQYF
DNA: TGTGCCAGCAGTTACACAGGGGTTCCCAAAGAGACCCAGTACTTC

J: TRBJ2-2
size: NA
V: TRBV2
D: TRBD2
CDR3: CASRLAGGANTGELFF
DNA: TGTGCCAGCAGGCTAGCGGGGGGGGCGAACACCGGGGAGCTGTTTTTT

J: TRBJ2-7
size: NA
V: TRBV30
D: NA
CDR3: CAWSPLNRVQYF
DNA: TGTGCCTGGAGCCCCTTAAACAGGGTTCAGTACTTC

J: TRBJ2-5
size: NA
V: TRBV29-1
D: TRBD1
CDR3: CSVVQGVETQYF
DNA: TGCAGCGTTGTACAGGGGGTTGAGACCCAGTACTTC

J: TRBJ1-2
size: NA
V: TRBV3-1/TRBV3-2
D: TRBD1
CDR3: CASSHPGTVQGYTF
DNA: TGTGCCAGCAGCCACCCGGGGACAGTACAGGGCTACACCTTC

J: TRBJ2-7
size: NA
V: TRBV7-9
D: TRBD1
CDR3: CASSGDRGYEQYF
DNA: TGTGCCAGCAGCGGCGACAGGGGCTACGAGCAGTACTTC

J: TRBJ2-7
size: NA
V: TRBV19
D: NA
CDR3: CASSIKGSNYEQYF
DNA: TGTGCCAGTAGTATAAAGGGGTCCAACTACGAGCAGTACTTC

J: TRBJ1-2
size: NA
V: TRBV19
D: TRBD1
CDR3: CASSRGQVYGYTF
DNA: TGTGCCAGTAGTAGAGGACAGGTCTATGGCTACACCTTC

J: TRBJ1-2
size: NA
V: TRBV6-5
D: NA
CDR3: CASSSPGGYTF
DNA: TGTGCCAGCAGTTCCCCAGGGGGCTACACCTTC

J: TRBJ1-4
size: NA
V: TRBV28
D: TRBD1
CDR3: CASSQTGGEGKLFF
DNA: TGTGCCAGCAGTCAGACAGGGGGCGAGGGAAAACTGTTTTTT

J: TRBJ2-2
size: NA
V: TRBV14
D: TRBD1
CDR3: CASSHRDRYTGELFF
DNA: TGTGCCAGCAGCCACCGGGACAGATACACCGGGGAGCTGTTTTTT